In this sample, the clone carrying this T cell receptor (beta chain) turned up many times. The CDR3 extends over 15 amino acids. V was trimmed by 6 bases and J by 0 bases, leaving 9 bases between them. Germline V gene lookup returns CDR1 MGHRA and CDR2 YSYEKL. MiXCR, run by TCRdb on the reads, gives a single entry per CDR3 protein. The sample lists 450,000 to 550,000 distinct CDR3 sequences; 16% were seen once. This specimen belongs to a study of T cell repertoires in cytomegalovirus infection. Sequencing was carried out using CD8+ T cells from PBMCs. The chain employs TRBV4-1 and TRBJ2-6; no firm D call. The sequence came from a human donor in good health (CMV status not recorded). Some clones in this sample may be carry-over from other donors' samples. The CDR3 region is CASRYGDSGANVLTF. The CDR3 region has the DNA TGCGCCAGCAGGTATGGGGACTCTGGGGCCAACGTCCTGACTTTC.